This TCR beta chain was identified in a study of T cells in Graves' hyperthyroidism and ophthalmopathy. Study summary: Peripheral blood sampling occurred at initial diagnosis, before any treatment.

PBMCs were derived from 10 ml fresh peripheral blood. V lost 0 bases and J lost 2; bases outside the gene matches: 16. Germline CDR1 reads SGDLS; CDR2 reads YYNGEE. The CDR3 totals 20 residues. Amplification of TCR beta CDR3 regions used RNA as the template. TCR CDR3 underwent first-round RT-PCR with the HTBI primer set. TCRdb reprocessed the multiplex PCR reads with MiXCR, giving one entry per CDR3 protein. Found here are 410,000 or so distinct CDR3 sequences, about 15% of them singletons; the top ten hold about 13%. The source material was blood. The receptor's source is a man in his late teens or twenties with Graves' ophthalmopathy. The chain links TRBV9 to TRBJ2-1; 8 bases match TRBD2. The CDR3 nucleotides read TGTGCCAGCAGCGTAGAAGGCGGGGGTAGCGGGGCCCTTCCCTACAATGAGCAGTTCTTC. It codes for CASSVEGGGSGALPYNEQFF.